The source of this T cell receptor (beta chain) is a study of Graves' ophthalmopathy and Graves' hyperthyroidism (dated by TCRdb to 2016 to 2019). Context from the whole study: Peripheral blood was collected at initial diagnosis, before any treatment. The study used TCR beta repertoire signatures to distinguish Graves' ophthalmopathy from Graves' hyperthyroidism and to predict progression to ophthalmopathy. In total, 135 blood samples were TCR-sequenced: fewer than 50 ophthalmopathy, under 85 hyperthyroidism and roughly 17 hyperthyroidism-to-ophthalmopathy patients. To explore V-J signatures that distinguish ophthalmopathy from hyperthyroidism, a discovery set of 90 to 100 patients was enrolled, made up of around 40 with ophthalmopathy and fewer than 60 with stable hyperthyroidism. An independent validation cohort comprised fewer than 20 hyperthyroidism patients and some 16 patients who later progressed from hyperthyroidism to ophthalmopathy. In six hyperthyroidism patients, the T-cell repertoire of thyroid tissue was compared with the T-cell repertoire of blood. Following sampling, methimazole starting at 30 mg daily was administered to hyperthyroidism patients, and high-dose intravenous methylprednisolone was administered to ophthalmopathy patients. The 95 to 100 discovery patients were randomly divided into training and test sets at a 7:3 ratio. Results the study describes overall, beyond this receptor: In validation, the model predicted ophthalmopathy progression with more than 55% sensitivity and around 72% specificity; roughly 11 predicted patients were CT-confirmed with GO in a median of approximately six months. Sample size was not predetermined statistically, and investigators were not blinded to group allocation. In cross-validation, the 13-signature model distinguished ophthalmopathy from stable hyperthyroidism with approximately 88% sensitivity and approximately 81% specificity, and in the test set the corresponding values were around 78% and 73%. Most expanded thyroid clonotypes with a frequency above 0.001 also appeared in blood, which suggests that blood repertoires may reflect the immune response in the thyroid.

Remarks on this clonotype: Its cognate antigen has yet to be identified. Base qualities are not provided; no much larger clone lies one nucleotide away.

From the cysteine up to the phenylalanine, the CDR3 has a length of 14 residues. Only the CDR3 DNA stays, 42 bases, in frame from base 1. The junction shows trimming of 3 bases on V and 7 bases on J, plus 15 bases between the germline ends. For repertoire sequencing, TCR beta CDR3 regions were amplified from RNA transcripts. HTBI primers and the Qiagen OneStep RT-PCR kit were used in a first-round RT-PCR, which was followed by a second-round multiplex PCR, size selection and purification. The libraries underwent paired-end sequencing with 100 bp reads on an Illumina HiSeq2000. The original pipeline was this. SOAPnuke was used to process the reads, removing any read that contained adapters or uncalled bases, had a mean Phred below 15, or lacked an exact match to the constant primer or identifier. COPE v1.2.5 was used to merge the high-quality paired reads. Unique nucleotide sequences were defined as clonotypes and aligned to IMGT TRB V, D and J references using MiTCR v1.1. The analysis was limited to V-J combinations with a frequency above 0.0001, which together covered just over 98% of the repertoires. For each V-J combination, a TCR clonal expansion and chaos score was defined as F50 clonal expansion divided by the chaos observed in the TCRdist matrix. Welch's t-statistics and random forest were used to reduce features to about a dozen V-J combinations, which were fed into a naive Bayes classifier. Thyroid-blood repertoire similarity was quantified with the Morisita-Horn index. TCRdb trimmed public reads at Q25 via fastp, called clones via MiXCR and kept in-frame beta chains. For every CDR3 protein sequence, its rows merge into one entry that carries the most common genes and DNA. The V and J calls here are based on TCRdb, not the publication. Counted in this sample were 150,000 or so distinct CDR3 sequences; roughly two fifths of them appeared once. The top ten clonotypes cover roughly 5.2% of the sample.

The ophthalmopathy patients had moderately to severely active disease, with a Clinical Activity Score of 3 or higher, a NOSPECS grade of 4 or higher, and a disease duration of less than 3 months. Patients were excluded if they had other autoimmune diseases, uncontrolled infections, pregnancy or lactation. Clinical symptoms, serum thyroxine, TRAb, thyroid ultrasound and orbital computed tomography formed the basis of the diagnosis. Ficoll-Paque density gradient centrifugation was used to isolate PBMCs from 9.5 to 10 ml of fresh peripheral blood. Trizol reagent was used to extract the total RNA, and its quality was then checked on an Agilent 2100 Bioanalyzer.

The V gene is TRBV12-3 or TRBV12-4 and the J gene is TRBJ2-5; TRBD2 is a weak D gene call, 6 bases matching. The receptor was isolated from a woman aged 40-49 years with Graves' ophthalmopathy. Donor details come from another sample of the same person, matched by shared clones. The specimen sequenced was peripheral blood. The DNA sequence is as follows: TGTGCCAGCAGTTTTGCCCAGGACTATGGGACCCAGTACTTC. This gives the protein CASSFAQDYGTQYF.